A selection of T cell receptor beta chains follows, all from one sample in a study of shared clonotypes between healthy human individuals. Here immunoSEQ multiplex PCR was the method, and the copy in TCRdb shows in-frame clones only, minus some. In the table there are millions of clones, about 92% of which are singletons. Sequencing was carried out using naive CD4+ T cells sorted from blood. The receptors here all came from a man aged 18 to 30 in good health. The CDR3 runs from the conserved cysteine through the conserved F or W. The D gene is left open where the match is weak. Rows give clone size only sometimes, using once, few, many, or a class for an expanded clone.

>TRBD1|NA|TRBJ1-2|TRBV27
TGTGCCAGCAGTTTCGGGGACAGAACTAACTATGGCTACACCTTC
CASSFGDRTNYGYTF
>TRBD1|NA|TRBJ2-7|TRBV5-4
TGTGCCAGCAGCTGGGACAGGGGAGCCTACGAGCAGTACTTC
CASSWDRGAYEQYF
>TRBD2|NA|TRBJ2-7|TRBV6-5
TGTGCCAGCTCCCGAGCTAGCGGGGGTTACGAGCAGTACTTC
CASSRASGGYEQYF
>NA|NA|TRBJ1-1|TRBV30
TGTGCCTGGAGGTTAGGTCTGAACACTGAAGCTTTCTTT
CAWRLGLNTEAFF
>NA|NA|TRBJ1-1|TRBV7-9
TGTGCCAGCAGCTTACGAGGGGGCACTGAAGCTTTCTTT
CASSLRGGTEAFF
>NA|once|TRBJ1-1|TRBV19
TGTGCCAGTAGTACTTTTCGGCAACTGGCTTTCTTT
CASSTFRQLAFF
>TRBD1|NA|TRBJ1-1|TRBV5-5
TGTGCCAGCAGCCACGGGACAGGGCGGCCCAATGAAGCTTTCTTT
CASSHGTGRPNEAFF
>TRBD1|NA|TRBJ1-1|TRBV29-1
TGCAGCGTGCCGGGACAGGCGAACACTGAAGCTTTCTTT
CSVPGQANTEAFF
>NA|NA|TRBJ1-2|TRBV7-2
TGTGCCAGCAGCCTAATGGAAGGAGTTGCAAACTATGGCTACACCTTC
CASSLMEGVANYGYTF
>TRBD2|NA|TRBJ2-1|TRBV7-8
TGTGCCAGCAGCCCCAGCGGGGGACCCTACAATGAGCAGTTCTTC
CASSPSGGPYNEQFF
>NA|NA|TRBJ1-6|TRBV7-8
TGTGCCAGCAGCTTAAGTTCCGTGTCCAGGGATTCACCCCTCCACTTT
CASSLSSVSRDSPLHF
>TRBD1|NA|TRBJ1-1|TRBV28
TGTGCCAGCAGTTCCGGACAGGGACAAGCTTTCTTT
CASSSGQGQAFF
>TRBD1|once|TRBJ2-2|TRBV27
TGTGCCAGCAGTCGTTCTGGACAGGTGACCGGGGAGCTGTTTTTT
CASSRSGQVTGELFF
>NA|NA|TRBJ1-5|TRBV28
TGTGCCAGCAGTTTCCCCCGGGGCAGCGAGCATCAGCCCCAGCATTTT
CASSFPRGSEHQPQHF
>NA|NA|TRBJ2-2|TRBV10-3
TGTGCCATCAGTGAGTCTATCGCAGAGGGATTGGCCGGGGAGCTGTTTTTT
CAISESIAEGLAGELFF
>NA|once|TRBJ2-1|TRBV6-5
TGTGCCAGCAGGTCGGGGGCCTACAATGAGCAGTTCTTC
CASRSGAYNEQFF
>NA|NA|TRBJ2-5|TRBV19
TGTGCCAGTAGTATAAACTACCACCAAGAGACCCAGTACTTC
CASSINYHQETQYF
>NA|once|TRBJ2-7|TRBV30
TGTGCCTGGAGTGTACTATACAGGGACGAGCAGTACTTC
CAWSVLYRDEQYF
>TRBD1|once|TRBJ2-7|TRBV18
TGTGCCAGCTCAGTCGACAGGGTGTACGAGCAGTACTTC
CASSVDRVYEQYF
>NA|NA|TRBJ1-5|TRBV28
TGTGCCAGCAGTTTATGGAGTAGCAATCAGCCCCAGCATTTT
CASSLWSSNQPQHF
>NA|NA|TRBJ1-2|TRBV30
TGTGCCTGGAGTACCGTAGGGGCAGGTCCCTATGGCTACACCTTC
CAWSTVGAGPYGYTF
>NA|NA|TRBJ2-1|TRBV6-1
TGTGCCAGCAGTGAATATCTCCCCACCAGCTACAATGAGCAGTTCTTC
CASSEYLPTSYNEQFF
>TRBD2|NA|TRBJ2-7|TRBV5-1
TGCGCCAGCAGCTTAACTAGCGGAAACTACGAGCAGTACTTC
CASSLTSGNYEQYF
>TRBD2|NA|TRBJ2-7|TRBV5-1
TGCGCCAGCAGCTTGGAGGGCTCGGGCGGGAGAGACGAGCAGTACTTC
CASSLEGSGGRDEQYF
>TRBD2|NA|TRBJ2-1|TRBV7-9
TGTGCCAGCAGCTTAGCGCGGCTAGCGGGGGATAATGAGCAGTTCTTC
CASSLARLAGDNEQFF
>NA|NA|TRBJ1-1|TRBV9
TGTGCCAGCAGCGGTCATTCGAATGAAGCTTTCTTT
CASSGHSNEAFF
>NA|NA|TRBJ1-5|TRBV7-9
TGTGCCAGCAGCCAAGCCCGCGGCAGGCAGCCCCAGCATTTT
CASSQARGRQPQHF
>TRBD2|NA|TRBJ2-3|TRBV7-9
TGTGCCAGCAGCCCGCGGACTAGCGGGAGATCTACAGATACGCAGTATTTT
CASSPRTSGRSTDTQYF
>NA|NA|TRBJ1-6|TRBV6-5
TGTGCCAGCAGCCGCCGTGGCTCCTATAATTCACCCCTCCACTTT
CASSRRGSYNSPLHF
>NA|NA|TRBJ1-1|TRBV7-2
TGTGCCAGCAAACCCTCCCGGGAGAACACTGAAGCTTTCTTT
CASKPSRENTEAFF
>NA|NA|TRBJ1-2|TRBV28
TGTGCCAGCAGTACCCTCAGGACACCCGGCTACACCTTC
CASSTLRTPGYTF
>NA|NA|TRBJ1-2|TRBV15
TGTGCCACCAGCAGAGATCTCGCAGGGCGCTATGGCTACACCTTC
CATSRDLAGRYGYTF
>TRBD1|NA|TRBJ2-4|TRBV19
TGTGCCAGTAGTACAGGGGGTAACATTCAGTACTTC
CASSTGGNIQYF
>NA|NA|TRBJ2-1|TRBV2
TGTGCCAGCACAGGGGACGGGAACAATGAGCAGTTCTTC
CASTGDGNNEQFF
>TRBD1|NA|TRBJ1-2|TRBV28
TGTGCCAGCAGTTTCCGGGACAGATCTGGCTACACCTTC
CASSFRDRSGYTF